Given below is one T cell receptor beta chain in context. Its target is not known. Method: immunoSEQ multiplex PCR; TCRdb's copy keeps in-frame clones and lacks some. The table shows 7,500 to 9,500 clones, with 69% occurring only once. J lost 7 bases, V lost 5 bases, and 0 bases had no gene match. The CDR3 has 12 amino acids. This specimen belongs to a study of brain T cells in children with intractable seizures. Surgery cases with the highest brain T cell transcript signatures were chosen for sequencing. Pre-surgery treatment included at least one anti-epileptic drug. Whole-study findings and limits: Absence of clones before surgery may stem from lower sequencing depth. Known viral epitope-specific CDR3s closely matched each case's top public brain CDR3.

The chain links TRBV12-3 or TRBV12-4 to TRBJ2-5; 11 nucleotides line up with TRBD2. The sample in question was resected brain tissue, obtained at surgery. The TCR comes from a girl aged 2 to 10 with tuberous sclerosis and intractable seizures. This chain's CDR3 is CASSGLAGTQYF. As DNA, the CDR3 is TGTGCCAGCAGTGGACTAGCGGGGACCCAGTACTTC.